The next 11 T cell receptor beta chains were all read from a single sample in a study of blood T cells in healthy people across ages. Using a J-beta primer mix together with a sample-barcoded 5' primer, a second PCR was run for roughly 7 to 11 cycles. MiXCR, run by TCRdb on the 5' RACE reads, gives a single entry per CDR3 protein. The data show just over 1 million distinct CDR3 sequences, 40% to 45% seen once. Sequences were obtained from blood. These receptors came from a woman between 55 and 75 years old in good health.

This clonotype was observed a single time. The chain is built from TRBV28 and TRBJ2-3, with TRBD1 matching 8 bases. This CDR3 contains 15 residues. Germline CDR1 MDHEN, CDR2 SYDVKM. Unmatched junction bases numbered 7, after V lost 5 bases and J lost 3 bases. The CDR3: CASSRADRATDTQYF. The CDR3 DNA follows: TGTGCCAGCAGTCGGGCGGACAGGGCGACAGATACGCAGTATTTT.

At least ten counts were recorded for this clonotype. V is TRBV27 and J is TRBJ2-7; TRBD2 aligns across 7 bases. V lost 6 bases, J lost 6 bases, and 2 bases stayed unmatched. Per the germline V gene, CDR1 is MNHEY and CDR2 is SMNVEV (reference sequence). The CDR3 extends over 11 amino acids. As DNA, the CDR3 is TGTGCCAGCAGCCCGGGGGGCGAGCAGTACTTC. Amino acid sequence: CASSPGGEQYF.

CDR3: CASIRLRGNYGYTF. The CDR3 DNA sequence: TGTGCCAGCATCCGGCTACGAGGAAACTATGGCTACACCTTC. This rearrangement joins TRBV6-1 to TRBJ1-2; D is uncertain. The CDR3 covers 14 residues. Germline V CDR1 and CDR2: MNHNS, SASEGT. V was clipped by 7 bases and J by 2 bases, with 14 bases between them.

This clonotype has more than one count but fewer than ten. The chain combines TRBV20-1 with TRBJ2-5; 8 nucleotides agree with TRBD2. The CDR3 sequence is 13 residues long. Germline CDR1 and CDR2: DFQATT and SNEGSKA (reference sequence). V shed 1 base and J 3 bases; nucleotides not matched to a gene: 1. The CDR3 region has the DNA TGCAGTGCTAGAGTACTAGCGGAAGAGACCCAGTACTTC. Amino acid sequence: CSARVLAEETQYF.

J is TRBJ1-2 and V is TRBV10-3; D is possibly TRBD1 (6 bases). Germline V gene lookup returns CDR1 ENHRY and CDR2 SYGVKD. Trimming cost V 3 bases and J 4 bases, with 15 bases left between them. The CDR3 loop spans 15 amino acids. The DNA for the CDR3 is TGTGCCATCAGTGATAGTGGGGGGCGGATCTATGGCTACACCTTC. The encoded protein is CAISDSGGRIYGYTF.

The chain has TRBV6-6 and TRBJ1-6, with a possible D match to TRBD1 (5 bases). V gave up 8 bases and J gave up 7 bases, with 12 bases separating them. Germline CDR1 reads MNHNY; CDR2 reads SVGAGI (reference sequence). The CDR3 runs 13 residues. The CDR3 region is CASFRDENSPLHF. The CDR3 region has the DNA TGTGCCAGCTTCCGGGACGAAAATTCACCCCTCCACTTT.

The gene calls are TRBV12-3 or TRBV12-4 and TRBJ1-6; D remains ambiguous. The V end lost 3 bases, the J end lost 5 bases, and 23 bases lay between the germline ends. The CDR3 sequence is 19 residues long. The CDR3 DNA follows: TGTGCCAGCAGTTTTTCCCCTGACGCGACTCAAGGGCATAATTCACCCCTCCACTTT. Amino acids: CASSFSPDATQGHNSPLHF.

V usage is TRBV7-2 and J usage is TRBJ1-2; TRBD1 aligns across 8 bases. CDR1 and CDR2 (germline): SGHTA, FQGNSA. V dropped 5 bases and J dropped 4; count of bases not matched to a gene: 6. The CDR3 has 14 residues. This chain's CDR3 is CASSQGQARYGYTF. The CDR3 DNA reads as TGTGCCAGCAGCCAGGGACAGGCCCGCTATGGCTACACCTTC.

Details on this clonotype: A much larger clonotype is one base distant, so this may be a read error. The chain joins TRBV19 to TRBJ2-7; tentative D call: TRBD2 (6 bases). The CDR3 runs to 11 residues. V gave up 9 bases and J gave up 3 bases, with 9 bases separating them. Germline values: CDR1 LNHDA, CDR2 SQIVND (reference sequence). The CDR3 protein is CASGGFYEQYF. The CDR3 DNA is TGTGCCAGCGGAGGGTTCTACGAGCAGTACTTC. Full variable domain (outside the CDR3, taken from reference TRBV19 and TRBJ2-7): DGGITQSPKYLFRKEGQNVTLSCEQNLNHDAMYWYRQDPGQGLRLIYYSQIVNDFQKGDIAEGYSVSREKKESFPLTVTSAQKNPTAFYLCASGGFYEQYFGPGTRLTVT.

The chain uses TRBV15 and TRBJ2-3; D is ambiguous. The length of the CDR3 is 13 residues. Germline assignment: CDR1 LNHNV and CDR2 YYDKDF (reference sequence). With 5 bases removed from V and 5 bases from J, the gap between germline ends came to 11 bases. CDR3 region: CATSFHRVDTQYF. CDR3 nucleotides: TGTGCCACCAGCTTCCACAGAGTAGATACGCAGTATTTT.

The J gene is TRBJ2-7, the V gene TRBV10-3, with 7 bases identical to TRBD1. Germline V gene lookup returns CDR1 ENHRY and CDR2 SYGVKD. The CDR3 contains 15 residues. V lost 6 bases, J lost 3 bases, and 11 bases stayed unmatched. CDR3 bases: TGTGCCATCAGGGATGGGACAGCTACGGACTACGAGCAGTACTTC. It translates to CAIRDGTATDYEQYF.